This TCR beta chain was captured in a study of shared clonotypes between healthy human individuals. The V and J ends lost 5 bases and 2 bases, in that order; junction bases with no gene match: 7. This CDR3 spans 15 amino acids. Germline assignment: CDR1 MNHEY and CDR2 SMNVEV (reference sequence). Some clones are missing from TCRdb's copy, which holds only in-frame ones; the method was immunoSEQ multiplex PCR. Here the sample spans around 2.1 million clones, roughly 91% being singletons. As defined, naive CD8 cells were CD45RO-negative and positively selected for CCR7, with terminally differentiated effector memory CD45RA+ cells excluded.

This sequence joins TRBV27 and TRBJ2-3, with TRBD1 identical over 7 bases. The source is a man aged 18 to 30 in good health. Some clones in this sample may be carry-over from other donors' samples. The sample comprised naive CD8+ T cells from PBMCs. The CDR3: CASSIQGRTTDTQYF. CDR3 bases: TGTGCCAGCAGTATACAGGGGCGCACCACAGATACGCAGTATTTT.